This TCR beta chain is drawn from a study of shared clonotypes between healthy human individuals. The CDR3 covers 16 residues. CDR1 and CDR2 from the germline V gene are SGHRS and YFSETQ. J lost 2 bases, V lost 2 bases, and 5 bases had no gene match. Repertoires were generated with immunoSEQ multiplex PCR, while TCRdb's copy carries only in-frame clones and drops some. This sample has 950,000 to 1,100,000 clones, with roughly 74% found just once. This clone was recorded once. The chain uses TRBV5-1 and TRBJ2-3, with TRBD2 matching 10 bases. The material sequenced was memory CD4+ T cells from PBMCs. Subset denoted: CD45RA-negative fraction. The clonotype originates from a man between 18 and 29 years old in good health. Some clones in this sample may be carry-over from other donors' samples. CDR3 loop: CASSFEAGGVTDTQYF. The CDR3 nucleotides read TGCGCCAGCAGCTTCGAAGCGGGAGGGGTCACAGATACGCAGTATTTT.